Sequencing of this T cell receptor beta chain was carried out in a study of untreated major depressive disorder. Germline CDR1 reads SNHLY; CDR2 reads FYNNEI. The CDR3 runs to 13 residues. The V and J ends lost 7 bases and 6 bases respectively, with 14 bases between them. Profiled with immunoSEQ multiplex PCR; TCRdb holds only in-frame clones, not every one. The sample records some 25,000 clones, about 90% being singletons. A note on this clone: Antigen unknown.

Study-level points and caveats: TRBV25-01 and TRBV02-01 usage differences were not statistically significant. Sequencing comparisons covered only three preselected Vbeta families. Compared with controls, depressed patients showed more TRBV05-01 (Vbeta 5.1) usage in CD4+ T cells.

Patients were free of psychiatric medication for at least 8 weeks. The sequence derives from a woman aged 25 to 39 with major depressive disorder. Sequenced: CD4+ T cells from PBMCs. This chain uses TRBV2 with TRBJ2-3; D remains ambiguous. The CDR3 nucleotides are TGTGCCAGCATGGCCCAGCCCCGGGATACGCAGTATTTT. Amino acids: CASMAQPRDTQYF.